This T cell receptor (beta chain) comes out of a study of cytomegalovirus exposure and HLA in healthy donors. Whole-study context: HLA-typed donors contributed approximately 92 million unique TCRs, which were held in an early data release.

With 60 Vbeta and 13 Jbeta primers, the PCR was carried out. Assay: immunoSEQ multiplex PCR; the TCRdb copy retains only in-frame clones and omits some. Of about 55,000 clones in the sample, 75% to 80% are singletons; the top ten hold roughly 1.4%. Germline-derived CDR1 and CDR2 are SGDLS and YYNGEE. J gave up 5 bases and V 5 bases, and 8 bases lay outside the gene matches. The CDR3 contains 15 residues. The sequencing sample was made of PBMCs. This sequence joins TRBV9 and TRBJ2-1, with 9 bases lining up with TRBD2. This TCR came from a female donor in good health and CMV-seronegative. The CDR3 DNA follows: TGTGCCAGCAGTGAGATGGCGGGGGGGGACAATGAGCAGTTCTTC. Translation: CASSEMAGGDNEQFF. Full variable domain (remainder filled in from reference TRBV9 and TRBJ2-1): DSGVTQTPKHLITATGQRVTLRCSPRSGDLSVYWYQQSLDQGLQFLIQYYNGEERAKGNILERFSAQQFPDLHSELNLSSLELGDSALYFCASSEMAGGDNEQFFGPGTRLTVL.